This TCR beta chain stems from a study of blood T cells in healthy people across ages. The authors ran a second PCR of roughly 6 to 12 cycles using a sample-barcoded 5' primer and a J-beta primer mix. Each CDR3 protein gets one entry after TCRdb re-called the 5' RACE reads with MiXCR. This table has about 780,000 distinct CDR3 sequences, roughly 46% appearing once. Per germline, CDR1 SEHNR and CDR2 FQNEAQ (reference sequence). The CDR3 is 15 amino acids. V was pared by 1 base and J by 7 bases, with 16 bases between. Specimen: blood. This clonotype was sampled from a man older than 75 in good health. The J gene is TRBJ1-1, the V gene TRBV7-9; D is ambiguous. CDR3 DNA: TGTGCCAGCAGCTTAGAGTTATCGGGGTTTGTTGAAGCTTTCTTT. Translating gives CASSLELSGFVEAFF.